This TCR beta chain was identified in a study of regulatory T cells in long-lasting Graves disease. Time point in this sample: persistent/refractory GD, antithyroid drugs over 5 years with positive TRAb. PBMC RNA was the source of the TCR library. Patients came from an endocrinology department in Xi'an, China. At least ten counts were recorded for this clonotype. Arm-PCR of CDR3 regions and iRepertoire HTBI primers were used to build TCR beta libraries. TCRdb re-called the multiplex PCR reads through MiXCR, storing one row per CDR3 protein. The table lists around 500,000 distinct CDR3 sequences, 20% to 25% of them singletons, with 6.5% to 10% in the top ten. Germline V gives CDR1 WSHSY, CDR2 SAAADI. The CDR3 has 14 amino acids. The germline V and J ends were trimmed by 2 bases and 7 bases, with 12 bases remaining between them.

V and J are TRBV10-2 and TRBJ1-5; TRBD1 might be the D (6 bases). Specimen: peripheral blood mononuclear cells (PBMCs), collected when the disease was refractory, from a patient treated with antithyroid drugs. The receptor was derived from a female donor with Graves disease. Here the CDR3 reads CASSETGFDQPQHF. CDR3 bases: TGCGCCAGCAGTGAGACAGGGTTCGACCAGCCCCAGCATTTT.